The T cell receptor (beta chain) described here comes from a study of blood T cell repertoires in COVID-19. As for the study in general: The United States, Italy and Spain supplied acute and convalescent COVID-19 samples. The analysed material was cDNA or gDNA that came from T cells, B-cell-depleted T cells, or PBMCs.

Original analysis: Amplifying reference gene primers gave estimates of nucleated cell counts. The protocol was immunoSEQ multiplex PCR, while the TCRdb copy is restricted to in-frame clones and leaves out a portion. The V and J calls and clone size are taken from that table; D and trimming were inferred from the DNA. The sample holds about 130,000 clones, around four fifths seen once. There are 18 residues in the CDR3. Germline lookup yields CDR1 MNHEY and CDR2 SVGEGT. Trimming took 2 bases from V and 4 from J; bases not matched to a gene: 14. The sequencing input was peripheral blood. V is TRBV6-2 or TRBV6-3 and J is TRBJ1-5, with 7 positions matching TRBD1. The sequence was collected from a man older than 75 with acute or convalescent COVID-19. The CDR3 nucleotides are TGTGCCAGCAGTTACGTGCAAGGGGGCGCGATATTGAATCAGCCCCAGCATTTT. This translates into CASSYVQGGAILNQPQHF.